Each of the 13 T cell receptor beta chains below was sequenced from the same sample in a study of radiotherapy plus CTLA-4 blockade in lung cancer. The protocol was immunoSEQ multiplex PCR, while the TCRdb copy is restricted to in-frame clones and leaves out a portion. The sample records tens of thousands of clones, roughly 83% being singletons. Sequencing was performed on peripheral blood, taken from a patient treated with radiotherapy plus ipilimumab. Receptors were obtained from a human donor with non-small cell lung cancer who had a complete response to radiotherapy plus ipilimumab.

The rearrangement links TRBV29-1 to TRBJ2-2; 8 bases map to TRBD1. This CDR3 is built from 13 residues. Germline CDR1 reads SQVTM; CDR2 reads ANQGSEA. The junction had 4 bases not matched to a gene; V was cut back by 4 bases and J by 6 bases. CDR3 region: CSVVVTGAGELFF. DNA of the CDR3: TGCAGCGTTGTCGTGACAGGGGCCGGGGAGCTGTTTTTT.

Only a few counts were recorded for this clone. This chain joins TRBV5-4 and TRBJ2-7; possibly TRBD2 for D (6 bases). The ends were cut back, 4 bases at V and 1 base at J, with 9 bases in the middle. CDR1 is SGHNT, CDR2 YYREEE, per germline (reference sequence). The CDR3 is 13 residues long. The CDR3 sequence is CASSPDYSYEQYF. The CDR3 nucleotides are TGTGCCAGCAGCCCGGACTATTCCTACGAGCAGTACTTC.

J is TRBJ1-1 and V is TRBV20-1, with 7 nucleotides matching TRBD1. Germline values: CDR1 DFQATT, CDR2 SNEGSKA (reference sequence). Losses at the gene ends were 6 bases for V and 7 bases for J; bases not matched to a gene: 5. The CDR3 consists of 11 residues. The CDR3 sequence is CSARDSFEAFF. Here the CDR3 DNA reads TGCAGTGCAAGGGACAGCTTTGAAGCTTTCTTT.

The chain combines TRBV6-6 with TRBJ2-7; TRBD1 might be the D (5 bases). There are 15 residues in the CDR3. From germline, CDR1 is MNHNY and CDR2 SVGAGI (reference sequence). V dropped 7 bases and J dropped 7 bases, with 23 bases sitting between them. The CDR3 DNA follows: TGTGCCAGCAAGCCATCGACAGTGCAGAGTCCAGAGCAGTACTTC. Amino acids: CASKPSTVQSPEQYF.

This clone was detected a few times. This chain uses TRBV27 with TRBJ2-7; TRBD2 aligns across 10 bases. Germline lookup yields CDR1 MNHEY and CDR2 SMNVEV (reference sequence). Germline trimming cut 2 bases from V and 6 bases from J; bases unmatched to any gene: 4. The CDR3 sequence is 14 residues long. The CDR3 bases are TGTGCCAGCAGTTTAGAGCTAGCGGGAGTCGAGCAGTACGTC. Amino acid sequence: CASSLELAGVEQYV.

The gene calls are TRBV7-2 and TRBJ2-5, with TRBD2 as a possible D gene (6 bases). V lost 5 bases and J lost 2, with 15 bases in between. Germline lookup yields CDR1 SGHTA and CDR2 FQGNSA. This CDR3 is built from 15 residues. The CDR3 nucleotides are TGTGCCAGCAGCCTCCAGGTAGCGGTACAAGAGACCCAGTACTTC. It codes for CASSLQVAVQETQYF.

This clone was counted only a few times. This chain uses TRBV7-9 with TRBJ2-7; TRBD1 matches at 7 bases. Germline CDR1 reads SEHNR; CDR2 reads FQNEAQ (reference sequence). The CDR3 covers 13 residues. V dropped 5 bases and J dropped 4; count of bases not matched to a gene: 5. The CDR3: CASSPTTGYEQYV. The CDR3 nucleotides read TGTGCCAGCAGCCCGACGACAGGGTACGAGCAGTACGTC.

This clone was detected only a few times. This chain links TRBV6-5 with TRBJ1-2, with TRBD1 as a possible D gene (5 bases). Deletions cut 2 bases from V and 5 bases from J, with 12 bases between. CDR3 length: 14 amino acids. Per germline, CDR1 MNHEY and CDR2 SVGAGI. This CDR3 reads CASSYGAVGYGYTF. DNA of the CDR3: TGTGCCAGCAGTTACGGGGCAGTAGGATATGGCTACACCTTC.

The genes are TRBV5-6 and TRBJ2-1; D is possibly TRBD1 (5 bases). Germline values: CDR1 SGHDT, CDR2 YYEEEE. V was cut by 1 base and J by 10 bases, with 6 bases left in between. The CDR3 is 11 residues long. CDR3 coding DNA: TGTGCCAGCAGCTTGAACAGGGAGCAGTTCTTC. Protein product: CASSLNREQFF.

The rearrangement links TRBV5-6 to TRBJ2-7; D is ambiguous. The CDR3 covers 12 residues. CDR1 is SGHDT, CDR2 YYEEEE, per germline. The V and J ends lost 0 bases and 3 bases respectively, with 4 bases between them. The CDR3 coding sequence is TGTGCCAGCAGCTTGGGACTCTACGAGCAGTACGTC. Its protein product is CASSLGLYEQYV.

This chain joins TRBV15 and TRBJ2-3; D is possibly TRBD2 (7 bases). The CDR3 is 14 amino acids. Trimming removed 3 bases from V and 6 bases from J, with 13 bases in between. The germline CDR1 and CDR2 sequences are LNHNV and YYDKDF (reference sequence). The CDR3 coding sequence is TGTGCCACCAGCAGGCCAAGGGGGGGTGATACGCAGTATTTT. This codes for CATSRPRGGDTQYF. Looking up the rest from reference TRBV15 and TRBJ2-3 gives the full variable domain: DAMVIQNPRYQVTQFGKPVTLSCSQTLNHNVMYWYQQKSSQAPKLLFHYYDKDFNNEADTPDNFQSRRPNTSFCFLDIRSPGLGDTAMYLCATSRPRGGDTQYFGPGTRLTVL.

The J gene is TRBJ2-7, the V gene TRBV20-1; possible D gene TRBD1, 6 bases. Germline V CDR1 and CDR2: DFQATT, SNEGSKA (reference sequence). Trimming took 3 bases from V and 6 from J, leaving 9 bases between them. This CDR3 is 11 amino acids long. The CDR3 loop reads CSASNRVEQYF. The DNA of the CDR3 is TGCAGTGCTAGTAACAGGGTCGAGCAGTACTTC.

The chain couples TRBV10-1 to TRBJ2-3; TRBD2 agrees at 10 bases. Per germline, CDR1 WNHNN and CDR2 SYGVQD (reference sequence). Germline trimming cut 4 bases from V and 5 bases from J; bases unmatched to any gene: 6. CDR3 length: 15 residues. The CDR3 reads CASSVAGGGIDTQYF. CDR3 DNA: TGCGCCAGCAGTGTAGCGGGAGGAGGGATAGATACGCAGTATTTT.